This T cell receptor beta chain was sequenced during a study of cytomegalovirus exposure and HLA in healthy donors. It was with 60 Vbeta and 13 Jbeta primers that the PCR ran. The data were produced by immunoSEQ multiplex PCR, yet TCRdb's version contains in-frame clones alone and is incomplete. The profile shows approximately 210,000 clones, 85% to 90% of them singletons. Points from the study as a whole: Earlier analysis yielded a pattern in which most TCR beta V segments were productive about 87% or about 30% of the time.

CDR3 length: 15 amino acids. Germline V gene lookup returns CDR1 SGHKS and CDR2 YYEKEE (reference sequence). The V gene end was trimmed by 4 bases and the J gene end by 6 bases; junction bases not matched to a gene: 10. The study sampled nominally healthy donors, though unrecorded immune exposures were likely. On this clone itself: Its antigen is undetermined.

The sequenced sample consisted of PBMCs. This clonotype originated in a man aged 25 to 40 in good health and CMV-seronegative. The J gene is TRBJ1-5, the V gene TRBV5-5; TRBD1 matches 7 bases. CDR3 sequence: CASSLTGMGGQPQHF. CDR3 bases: TGTGCCAGCAGCCTGACAGGGATGGGAGGTCAGCCCCAGCATTTT.